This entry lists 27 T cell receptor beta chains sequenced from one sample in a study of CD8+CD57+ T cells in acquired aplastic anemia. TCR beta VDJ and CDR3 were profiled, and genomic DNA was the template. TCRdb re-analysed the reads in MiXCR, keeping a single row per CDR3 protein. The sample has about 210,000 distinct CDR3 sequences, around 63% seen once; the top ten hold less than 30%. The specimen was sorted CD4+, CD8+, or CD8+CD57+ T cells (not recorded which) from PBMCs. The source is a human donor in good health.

The CDR3 DNA reads TGCAGTGCTAGTCATTCCCCAGCCTACGAGCAGTACTTC. Translating it yields CSASHSPAYEQYF. The chain recombines TRBV20-1 with TRBJ2-7; no clear D. Trimming pared 3 bases from V and 2 bases from J, leaving 11 bases between. Germline V gene sequence: CDR1 DFQATT, CDR2 SNEGSKA (reference sequence). The CDR3 is made up of 13 amino acids.

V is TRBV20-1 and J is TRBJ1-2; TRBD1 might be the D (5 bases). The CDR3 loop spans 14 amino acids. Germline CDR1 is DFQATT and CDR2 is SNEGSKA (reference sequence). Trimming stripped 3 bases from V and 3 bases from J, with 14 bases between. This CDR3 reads CSARKGRGDYGYTF. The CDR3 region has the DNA TGCAGTGCTAGGAAAGGAAGGGGTGACTATGGCTACACCTTC.

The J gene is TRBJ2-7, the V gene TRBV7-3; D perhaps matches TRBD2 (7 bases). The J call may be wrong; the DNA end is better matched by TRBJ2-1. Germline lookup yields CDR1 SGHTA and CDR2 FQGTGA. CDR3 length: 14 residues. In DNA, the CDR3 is TGTGCCAGCAGTGGACTAGACAGGTACAATGAGCAGTTCTTC. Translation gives CASSGLDRYNEQFF.

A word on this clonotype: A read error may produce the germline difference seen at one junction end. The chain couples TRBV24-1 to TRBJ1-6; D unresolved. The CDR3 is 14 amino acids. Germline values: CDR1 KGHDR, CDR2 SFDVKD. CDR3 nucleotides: TGTGCCACCAGTGACTCCGGACCGTTTTCATCCCTCCACTTT. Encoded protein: CATSDSGPFSSLHF.

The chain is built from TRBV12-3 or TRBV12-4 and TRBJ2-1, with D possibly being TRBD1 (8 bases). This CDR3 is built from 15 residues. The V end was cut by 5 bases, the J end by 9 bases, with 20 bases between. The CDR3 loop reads CASSRTGGVLGEQFF. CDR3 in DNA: TGTGCCAGCAGTAGAACAGGGGGGGTATTAGGTGAGCAGTTCTTC.

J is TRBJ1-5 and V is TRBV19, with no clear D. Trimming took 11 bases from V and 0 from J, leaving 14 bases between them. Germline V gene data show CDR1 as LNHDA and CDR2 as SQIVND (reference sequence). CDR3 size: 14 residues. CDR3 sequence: CAATGYNSNQPQHF. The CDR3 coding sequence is TGTGCCGCGACCGGATACAATAGCAATCAGCCCCAGCATTTT.

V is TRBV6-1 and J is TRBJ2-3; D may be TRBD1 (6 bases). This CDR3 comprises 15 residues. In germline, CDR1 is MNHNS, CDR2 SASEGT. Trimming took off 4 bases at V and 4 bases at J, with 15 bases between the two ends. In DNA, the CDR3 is TGTGCCAGCAGTGGACCGGGTTCAGGGGCAGATACGCAGTATTTT. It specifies CASSGPGSGADTQYF.

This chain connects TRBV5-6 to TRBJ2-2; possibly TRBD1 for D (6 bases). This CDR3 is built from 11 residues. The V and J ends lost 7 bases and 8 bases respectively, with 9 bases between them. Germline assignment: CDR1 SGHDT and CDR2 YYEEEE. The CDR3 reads CASGGQGELFF. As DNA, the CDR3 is TGTGCCAGCGGGGGCCAGGGGGAGCTGTTTTTT. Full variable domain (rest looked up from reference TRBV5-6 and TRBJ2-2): DAGVTQSPTHLIKTRGQQVTLRCSPKSGHDTVSWYQQALGQGPQFIFQYYEEEERQRGNFPDRFSGHQFPNYSSELNVNALLLGDSALYLCASGGQGELFFGEGSRLTVL.

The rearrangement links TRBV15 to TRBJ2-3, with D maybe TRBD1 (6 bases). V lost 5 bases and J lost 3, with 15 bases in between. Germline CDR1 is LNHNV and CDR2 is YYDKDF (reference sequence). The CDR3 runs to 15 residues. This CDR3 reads CATSAHRVWTDTQYF. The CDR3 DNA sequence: TGTGCCACCAGCGCTCACAGGGTGTGGACAGATACGCAGTATTTT.

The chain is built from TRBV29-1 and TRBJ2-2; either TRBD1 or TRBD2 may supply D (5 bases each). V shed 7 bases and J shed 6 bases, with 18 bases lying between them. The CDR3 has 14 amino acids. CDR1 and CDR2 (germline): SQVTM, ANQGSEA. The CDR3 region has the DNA TGCAGCGCGCGAGGAGGACGGGGCGCCGGGGAGCTGTTTTTT. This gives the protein CSARGGRGAGELFF.

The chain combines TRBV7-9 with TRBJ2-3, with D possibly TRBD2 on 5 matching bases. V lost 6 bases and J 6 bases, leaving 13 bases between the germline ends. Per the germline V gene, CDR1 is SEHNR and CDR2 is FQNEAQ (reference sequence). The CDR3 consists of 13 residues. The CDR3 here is CASRTTGIDTQYF. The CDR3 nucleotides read TGTGCCAGCAGGACGACGGGGATTGATACGCAGTATTTT.

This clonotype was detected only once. The CDR3 reads CASKGSSPDTQYF. CDR3 bases: TGTGCCAGCAAAGGGTCAAGTCCAGATACGCAGTATTTT. The rearrangement uses TRBV28 and TRBJ2-3, with D uncertain. Trimming removed 7 bases from V and 4 bases from J, with 12 bases in between. Germline CDR1 reads MDHEN; CDR2 reads SYDVKM. CDR3 length equals 13 residues.

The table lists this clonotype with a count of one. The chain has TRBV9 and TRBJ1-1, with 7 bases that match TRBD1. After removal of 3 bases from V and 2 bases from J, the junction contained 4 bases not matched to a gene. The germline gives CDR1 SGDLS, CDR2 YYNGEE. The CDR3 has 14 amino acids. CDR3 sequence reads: CASSAGDSNTEAFF. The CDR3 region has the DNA TGTGCCAGCAGCGCCGGGGACAGCAACACTGAAGCTTTCTTT.

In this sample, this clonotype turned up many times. The CDR3 nucleotides are TGCAGTGCTAGAGATGGGGAGTTCACCATATATTTT. Translating it yields CSARDGEFTIYF. This chain connects TRBV20-1 to TRBJ1-3, with D hard to call. Germline CDR1 and CDR2: DFQATT and SNEGSKA (reference sequence). The V and J ends lost 0 bases and 9 bases respectively, with 9 bases between them. The CDR3 covers 12 residues.

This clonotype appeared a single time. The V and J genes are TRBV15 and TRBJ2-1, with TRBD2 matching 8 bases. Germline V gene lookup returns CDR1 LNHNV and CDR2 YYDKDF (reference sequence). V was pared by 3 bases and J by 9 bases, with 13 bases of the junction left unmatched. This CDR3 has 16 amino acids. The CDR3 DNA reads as TGTGCCACCAGCAGTAGCAGCGGGGGCGGGGTGCTTGAGCAGTTCTTC. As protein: CATSSSSGGGVLEQFF.

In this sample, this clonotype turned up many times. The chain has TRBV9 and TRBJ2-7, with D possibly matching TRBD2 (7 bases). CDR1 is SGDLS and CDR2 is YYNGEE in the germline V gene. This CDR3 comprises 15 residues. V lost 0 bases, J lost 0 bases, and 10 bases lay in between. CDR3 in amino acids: CASSVAGGASYEQYF. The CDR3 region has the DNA TGTGCCAGCAGCGTAGCGGGGGGCGCCTCCTACGAGCAGTACTTC.

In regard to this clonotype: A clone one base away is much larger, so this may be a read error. This CDR3 reads CASSLGRGPLTEAFF. The CDR3, as DNA: TGTGCCAGCAGCTTAGGCAGGGGGCCTTTGACTGAAGCTTTCTTT. This chain joins TRBV5-5 and TRBJ1-1; 8 bases line up with TRBD1. V trimming: 2 bases; J trimming: 5 bases; junction bases outside the gene matches: 8. Germline values: CDR1 SGHKS, CDR2 YYEKEE (reference sequence). The length of the CDR3 is 15 residues.

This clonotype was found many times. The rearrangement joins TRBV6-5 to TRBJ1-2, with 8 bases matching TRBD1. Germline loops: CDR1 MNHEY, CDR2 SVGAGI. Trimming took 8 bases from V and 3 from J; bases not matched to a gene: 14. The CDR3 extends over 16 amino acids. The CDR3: CASLAASGGADYGYTF. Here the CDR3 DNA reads TGTGCCAGCCTTGCCGCCTCAGGGGGCGCTGACTATGGCTACACCTTC.

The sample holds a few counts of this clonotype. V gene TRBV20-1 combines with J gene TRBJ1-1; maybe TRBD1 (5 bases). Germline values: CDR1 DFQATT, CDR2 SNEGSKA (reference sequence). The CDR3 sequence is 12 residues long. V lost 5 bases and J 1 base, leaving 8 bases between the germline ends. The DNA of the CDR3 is TGCAGTGCTGAAGACAGGAACACTGAAGCTTTCTTT. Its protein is CSAEDRNTEAFF.

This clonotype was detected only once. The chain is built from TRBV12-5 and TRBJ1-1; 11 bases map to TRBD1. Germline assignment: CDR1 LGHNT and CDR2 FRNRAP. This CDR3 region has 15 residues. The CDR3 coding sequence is TGTGCCAGCAGTTCCTCGGGGACAGGGGGCACTGAAGCTTTCTTT. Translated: CASSSSGTGGTEAFF.

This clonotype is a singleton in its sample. CDR3 sequence (DNA): TGCAGTGCTAGAGGCCGGCCCGAGCAGTATTTT. Its translation is CSARGRPEQYF. The chain uses TRBV20-1 and TRBJ2-3; D uncertain. The V gene lost 1 base and the J gene lost 11 bases, with 10 bases spanning the gap. The CDR3 has 11 amino acids. Germline V gene data show CDR1 as DFQATT and CDR2 as SNEGSKA (reference sequence).

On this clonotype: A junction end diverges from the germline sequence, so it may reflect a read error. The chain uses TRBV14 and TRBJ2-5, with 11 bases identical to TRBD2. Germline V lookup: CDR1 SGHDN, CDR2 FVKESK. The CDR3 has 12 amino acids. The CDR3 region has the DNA TGTGCCAGCAGCCCAGCGGGGGGACTAGCGGCCTTC. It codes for CASSPAGGLAAF. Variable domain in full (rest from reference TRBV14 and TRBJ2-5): EAGVTQFPSHSVIEKGQTVTLRCDPISGHDNLYWYRRVMGKEIKFLLHFVKESKQDESGMPNNRFLAERTGGTYSTLKVQPAELEDSGVYFCASSPAGGLAAFGPGTRLLVL.

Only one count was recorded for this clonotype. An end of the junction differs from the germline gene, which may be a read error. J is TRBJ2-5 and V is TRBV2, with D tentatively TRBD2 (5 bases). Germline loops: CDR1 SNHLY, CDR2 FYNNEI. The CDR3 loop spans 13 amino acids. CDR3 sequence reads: CACTGSPQGTQYF. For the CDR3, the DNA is TGTGCCTGCACGGGAAGTCCACAAGGGACCCAGTACTTC.

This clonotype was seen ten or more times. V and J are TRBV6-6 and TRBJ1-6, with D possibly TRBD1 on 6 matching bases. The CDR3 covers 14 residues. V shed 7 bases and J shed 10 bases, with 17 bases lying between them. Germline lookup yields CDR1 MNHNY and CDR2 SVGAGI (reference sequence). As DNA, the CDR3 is TGTGCCAGCAACACCAGGGGCACGCAGTCACCCCTCCACTTT. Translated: CASNTRGTQSPLHF.

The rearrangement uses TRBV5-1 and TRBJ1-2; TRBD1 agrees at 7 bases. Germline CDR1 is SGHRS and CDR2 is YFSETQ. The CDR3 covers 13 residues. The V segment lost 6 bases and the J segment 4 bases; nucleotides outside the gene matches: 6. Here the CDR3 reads CASNSRDSYGYTF. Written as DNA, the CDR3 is TGCGCCAGCAACTCCCGGGACAGCTATGGCTACACCTTC.

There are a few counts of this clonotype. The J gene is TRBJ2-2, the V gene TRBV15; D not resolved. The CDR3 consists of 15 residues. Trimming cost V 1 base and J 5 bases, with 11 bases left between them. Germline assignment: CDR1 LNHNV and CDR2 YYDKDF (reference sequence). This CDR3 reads CATSRVGSRTGELFF. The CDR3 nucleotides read TGTGCCACCAGCAGAGTGGGGTCAAGAACCGGGGAGCTGTTTTTT.

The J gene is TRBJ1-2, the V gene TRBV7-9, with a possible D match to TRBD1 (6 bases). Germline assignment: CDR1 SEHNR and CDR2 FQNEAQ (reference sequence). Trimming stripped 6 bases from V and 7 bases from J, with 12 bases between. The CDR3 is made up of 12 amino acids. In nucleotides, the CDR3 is TGTGCCAGCAGGTCGGGACATTCTGGCTACACCTTC. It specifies CASRSGHSGYTF.